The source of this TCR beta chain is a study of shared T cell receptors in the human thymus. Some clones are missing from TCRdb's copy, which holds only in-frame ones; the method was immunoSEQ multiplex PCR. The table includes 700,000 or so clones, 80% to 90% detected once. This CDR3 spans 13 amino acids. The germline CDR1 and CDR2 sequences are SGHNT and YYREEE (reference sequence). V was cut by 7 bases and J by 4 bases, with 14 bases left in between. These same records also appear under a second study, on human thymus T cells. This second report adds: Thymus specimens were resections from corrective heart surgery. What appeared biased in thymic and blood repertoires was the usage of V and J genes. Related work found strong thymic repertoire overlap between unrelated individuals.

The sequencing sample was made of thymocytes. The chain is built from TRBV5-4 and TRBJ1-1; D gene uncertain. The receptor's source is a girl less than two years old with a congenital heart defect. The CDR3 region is CASADKWITEAFF. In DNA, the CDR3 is TGTGCCAGCGCTGACAAGTGGATCACTGAAGCTTTCTTT.